These 23 T cell receptor beta chains share one sample of origin, sequenced in a study of blood T cell repertoires in COVID-19. TCRdb's copy holds only in-frame clones and misses some; the assay was immunoSEQ multiplex PCR. The data show around 180,000 clones, roughly 79% seen once. The sequencing input was peripheral blood. The receptors shown here come from a man aged 55 to 70 with active or convalescent COVID-19.

V is TRBV30 and J is TRBJ1-2; tentative D call: TRBD1 (6 bases). The length of the CDR3 is 13 residues. The germline V gene has CDR1 GTSNPN and CDR2 SVGIG (reference sequence). The V end was cut by 4 bases, the J end by 7 bases, with 16 bases between. The chain's CDR3 is CAWTQGGVSGYTF. The CDR3 DNA reads TGTGCCTGGACACAGGGCGGAGTGAGTGGCTACACCTTC.

The J gene is TRBJ2-1, the V gene TRBV20-1, with 9 bases that match TRBD1. CDR1 DFQATT and CDR2 SNEGSKA come from the germline V gene (reference sequence). This CDR3 has 17 residues. The junction had 11 bases not matched to a gene; V was cut back by 3 bases and J by 2 bases. In nucleotides, the CDR3 is TGCAGTGCTAGTAATCCCACGGGACAGGGTACCTACAATGAGCAGTTCTTC. It is translated as CSASNPTGQGTYNEQFF.

This chain joins TRBV5-1 and TRBJ2-1; the match to TRBD2 covers 11 bases. CDR1 and CDR2 from the germline V gene are SGHRS and YFSETQ. The V segment lost 2 bases and the J segment 6 bases; nucleotides outside the gene matches: 1. There are 14 residues in the CDR3. Here the CDR3 reads CASSLLAGANEQFF. The CDR3 DNA reads TGCGCCAGCAGCTTACTAGCGGGAGCCAATGAGCAGTTCTTC.

This sequence joins TRBV6-5 and TRBJ1-6; D remains ambiguous. Germline V CDR1 and CDR2: MNHEY, SVGAGI. V gave up 11 bases and J gave up 6 bases, with 14 bases separating them. The CDR3 has 13 amino acids. The CDR3 DNA follows: TGTGCCCTCGACTGGGGAGGTAATTCACCCCTCCACTTT. This sequence encodes CALDWGGNSPLHF.

This sequence joins TRBV5-5 and TRBJ1-5; D may be TRBD1 (5 bases). CDR1 and CDR2 (germline): SGHKS, YYEKEE (reference sequence). The ends were cut back, 4 bases at V and 3 bases at J, with 8 bases in the middle. This CDR3 has 13 amino acids. The CDR3 coding sequence is TGTGCCAGCAGCGTGGACACCAATCAGCCCCAGCATTTT. Protein product: CASSVDTNQPQHF.

This chain connects TRBV30 to TRBJ1-3; 7 bases are a match to TRBD1. Per germline, CDR1 GTSNPN and CDR2 SVGIG (reference sequence). The trim removed 2 bases at V and 3 bases at J, leaving 4 bases unmatched. This CDR3 comprises 14 residues. The CDR3 nucleotides are TGTGCCTGGAGTACGGGGACAGATGGAAACACCATATATTTT. It encodes CAWSTGTDGNTIYF.

This clone has just a few counts. The V call is TRBV29-1, the J call TRBJ1-1; D is possibly TRBD1 (5 bases). The CDR3 runs 11 residues. Germline V lookup: CDR1 SQVTM, CDR2 ANQGSEA. Deletions cut 7 bases from V and 6 bases from J, with 12 bases between. The CDR3: CSAAEGSEAFF. The CDR3 bases are TGCAGCGCCGCGGAGGGGTCTGAAGCTTTCTTT.

This clone was observed once. CDR3 protein: CAIAWGEGSNQPQHF. The DNA for the CDR3 is TGTGCCATCGCTTGGGGGGAGGGGAGCAATCAGCCCCAGCATTTT. The chain uses TRBV10-3 and TRBJ1-5; possible D gene TRBD1, 5 bases. Trimming pared 8 bases from V and 1 base from J, leaving 15 bases between. The CDR3 spans 15 residues. The V gene's germline CDR1 is ENHRY and CDR2 SYGVKD.

The chain links TRBV29-1 to TRBJ1-2, with D hard to call. This CDR3 has 13 amino acids. The germline V and J ends were trimmed by 3 bases and 8 bases, with 16 bases remaining between them. Germline V lookup: CDR1 SQVTM, CDR2 ANQGSEA. DNA for the CDR3: TGCAGCGTTGACCTTTCAGGCTCGGGGGGCTACACCTTC. It is translated as CSVDLSGSGGYTF.

V is TRBV28 and J is TRBJ2-7, with TRBD2 matching over 14 bases. CDR3 length equals 17 residues. V lost 3 bases to trimming and J lost 9 bases; unmatched junction nucleotides: 13. The germline gives CDR1 MDHEN, CDR2 SYDVKM. CDR3 region: CASSLPQGTSGSNVQYF. CDR3 sequence (DNA): TGTGCCAGCAGTTTGCCACAAGGGACTAGCGGGAGTAATGTGCAGTACTTC.

This clone has just a few counts. The chain joins TRBV7-2 to TRBJ2-1; D may be TRBD2 (6 bases). CDR1 and CDR2 (germline): SGHTA, FQGNSA. Trimming shortened V by 1 base and J by 8 bases, and 15 bases separated the two germline ends. The CDR3 loop spans 15 amino acids. CDR3 amino acids: CASSLVWEAGDEQFF. CDR3 coding DNA: TGTGCCAGCAGCTTAGTTTGGGAGGCGGGCGATGAGCAGTTCTTC.

This rearrangement joins TRBV29-1 to TRBJ1-3, with D uncertain. This CDR3 has 14 residues. V dropped 7 bases and J dropped 4 bases, with 17 bases sitting between them. The germline V gene has CDR1 SQVTM and CDR2 ANQGSEA. For the CDR3, the DNA is TGCAGCGCCCTAGAGGATGCGGGAGGAAACACCATATATTTT. This gives the protein CSALEDAGGNTIYF.

V and J are TRBV28 and TRBJ1-2; TRBD1 matches 8 bases. CDR3 length equals 14 residues. V was pared by 7 bases and J by 6 bases, with 10 bases of the junction left unmatched. Germline V gene lookup returns CDR1 MDHEN and CDR2 SYDVKM. The CDR3: CASTGVATGDGYTF. In DNA form, the CDR3 reads TGTGCCAGCACGGGCGTCGCGACAGGGGATGGCTACACCTTC.

This sequence joins TRBV24-1 and TRBJ2-1; 7 nucleotides line up with TRBD1. Losses at the gene ends were 1 base for V and 6 bases for J; bases not matched to a gene: 5. The CDR3 runs to 15 residues. From germline, CDR1 is KGHDR and CDR2 SFDVKD. CDR3 protein: CATSDLQGTGNEQFF. CDR3 nucleotide sequence: TGTGCCACCAGTGATTTACAGGGGACGGGCAATGAGCAGTTCTTC.

The table lists this clone with many counts. The chain couples TRBV3-1 (or the pseudogene TRBV3-2) to TRBJ2-7; 9 bases map to TRBD1. The CDR3 covers 15 residues. V trimming: 1 base; J trimming: 3 bases; junction bases outside the gene matches: 4. CDR1 is LGHDT, CDR2 YNNKEL, per germline (reference sequence). In DNA form, the CDR3 reads TGTGCCAGCAGCCAAGGGGGGACAGGGCTCTACGAGCAGTACTTC. It translates to CASSQGGTGLYEQYF.

The V gene is TRBV7-6, the J gene TRBJ2-7; the match to TRBD2 covers 7 bases. The CDR3 runs 14 residues. With V trimmed by 1 base and J by 3 bases, 3 bases remained unmatched. From germline, CDR1 is SGHVS and CDR2 FNYEAQ. DNA of the CDR3: TGTGCCAGCAGCTTAGGCGGGGGAAACTACGAGCAGTACTTC. Translated, it gives CASSLGGGNYEQYF.

V is TRBV19 and J is TRBJ2-1; 9 nucleotides match TRBD1. With 4 bases clipped from V and 7 bases from J, the junction kept 8 bases outside the gene matches. The CDR3 runs 15 residues. Germline V gene lookup returns CDR1 LNHDA and CDR2 SQIVND (reference sequence). The CDR3 here is CASSTTGGAGNEQFF. CDR3 in DNA: TGTGCCAGTAGTACCACAGGGGGCGCGGGAAATGAGCAGTTCTTC.

The gene calls are TRBV7-3 and TRBJ2-7; D call uncertain. Between the trimmed V and J ends, which lost 5 bases and 1 base, there was a span of 12 bases. This CDR3 region has 14 residues. Germline loops: CDR1 SGHTA, CDR2 FQGTGA. The CDR3 here is CASSIRQMSYEQYF. Here the CDR3 DNA reads TGTGCCAGCAGCATTAGACAAATGTCCTACGAGCAGTACTTC.

The chain uses TRBV19 and TRBJ2-2, with TRBD1 matching 7 bases. The J segment lost 5 bases and the V segment lost 6 bases, leaving 9 bases of the junction unmatched. There are 15 residues in the CDR3. In germline, CDR1 is LNHDA, CDR2 SQIVND (reference sequence). CDR3 sequence reads: CASSFGTAETGELFF. CDR3 nucleotide sequence: TGTGCCAGTAGCTTCGGGACAGCCGAAACCGGGGAGCTGTTTTTT.

This chain links TRBV3-1 (or the pseudogene TRBV3-2) with TRBJ2-1; 7 nucleotides agree with TRBD2. V gave up 0 bases and J gave up 7 bases; unmatched junction bases: 12. The length of the CDR3 is 17 residues. CDR1 and CDR2 from the germline V gene are LGHDT and YNNKEL (reference sequence). The CDR3 sequence is CASSQDLGPRLANEQFF. The CDR3, as DNA: TGTGCCAGCAGCCAAGATCTGGGCCCCAGACTAGCAAATGAGCAGTTCTTC.

V and J are TRBV12-3 or TRBV12-4 and TRBJ2-1; TRBD1 matches at 7 bases. The CDR3 length is 13 residues. J gave up 7 bases and V 10 bases, and 10 bases lay outside the gene matches. The CDR3 spells CATTNRGVNEQFF. The CDR3 DNA reads TGTGCCACCACGAACAGGGGAGTGAATGAGCAGTTCTTC.

The rearrangement uses TRBV9 and TRBJ2-2; tentative D call: TRBD1 (6 bases). There are 16 residues in the CDR3. V was cut by 4 bases and J by 0 bases, with 13 bases left in between. Per the germline V gene, CDR1 is SGDLS and CDR2 is YYNGEE. The CDR3 loop is CASSPRGTTNTGELFF. CDR3 sequence (DNA): TGTGCCAGCAGCCCTCGTGGGACAACGAACACCGGGGAGCTGTTTTTT.

There are a few counts of this clone. The chain has TRBV3-1 (or the pseudogene TRBV3-2) and TRBJ1-5; perhaps TRBD1 as D (5 bases). Trimming took 4 bases from V and 7 from J, leaving 11 bases between them. Germline CDR1 reads LGHDT; CDR2 reads YNNKEL (reference sequence). The CDR3 loop spans 13 amino acids. The CDR3 sequence is CASSPGQGQPQHF. In DNA, the CDR3 is TGTGCCAGCAGCCCCGGTCAGGGCCAGCCCCAGCATTTT.